This T cell receptor beta chain derives from a study of technical replicates of blood from several donors (dated by TCRdb to the late 2010s). Points on this clone: What this receptor recognizes is not known. No base qualities exist here, and no much larger clone lies one base off it.

Library preparation employed the immunoSEQ multiplex PCR assay. Entries here come from immuneACCESS through TCRdb and include only in-frame sequences with V and J called. Some clones fail to appear in such tables; in the studies checked, an unresolved V gene covers under half of the shortfall, and the cause of the remainder is unknown. The sample profile shows tens of thousands of clones; roughly 97% of them were found once. Less than 0.2% of the sample belongs to the ten largest clones. Including the terminal cysteine and phenylalanine, the CDR3 comprises 18 residues. The retained sequence is limited to the CDR3, 54 bases, with the frame set at the first base. Trimming takes 3 bases off V and 1 base off J; junction bases not matched to a gene: 12. The germline V gene yields MGHRA for CDR1 and YSYEKL for CDR2.

The chain was built from TRBV4-1 and TRBJ1-1; 9 central bases correspond to TRBD1. The receptor was isolated from a human donor in good health. The sample taken for sequencing was T cells isolated from PBMCs. The CDR3 has the sequence CASSHSRLDRGWNTEAFF. The DNA sequence is given as TGCGCCAGCAGCCATAGTAGGCTCGACAGGGGGTGGAACACTGAAGCTTTCTTT.